A selection of T cell receptor beta chains follows, all from one sample in a study of shared clonotypes between healthy human individuals. Clones were read by immunoSEQ multiplex PCR, and TCRdb kept only the in-frame ones, dropping some. The profile shows some 450,000 clones, around 77% of them singletons. The source material was PBMCs. These receptors came from a woman in her 40s in good health. Some clones in this sample may be carry-over from other donors' samples. Both conserved end residues are part of each CDR3. D genes are given only for firm matches. For some rows the clone size is stated as once, few or many, or as a class when expanded; others skip it.

V gene: TRBV7-8; D gene: TRBD2; J gene: TRBJ2-5; clone size: .; CDR3 DNA: TGTGCCAGCAGCTTAGTCGGACTAGCGGGAGGGGAGACCCAGTACTTC; CDR3 protein: CASSLVGLAGGETQYF
V gene: TRBV15; D gene: TRBD2; J gene: TRBJ2-7; clone size: .; CDR3 DNA: TGTGCCACCAGCAGAGATCGGGAGGGTATTAGCGAGCAGTACTTC; CDR3 protein: CATSRDREGISEQYF
V gene: TRBV5-1; D gene: .; J gene: TRBJ2-2; clone size: .; CDR3 DNA: TGCGCCAGCAGCGCGCCAGAGTCAACGGGGGACACCGGGGAGCTGTTTTTT; CDR3 protein: CASSAPESTGDTGELFF
V gene: TRBV5-1; D gene: .; J gene: TRBJ2-1; clone size: .; CDR3 DNA: TGCGCCAGCAGCTTAAGAGGTTTCGGTGAGGAGCAGTTCTTC; CDR3 protein: CASSLRGFGEEQFF
V gene: TRBV15; D gene: .; J gene: TRBJ2-1; clone size: few; CDR3 DNA: TGTGCCACCAGCTCTCCCCTTCTGAGCTCCTACAATGAGCAGTTCTTC; CDR3 protein: CATSSPLLSSYNEQFF
V gene: TRBV19; D gene: .; J gene: TRBJ2-7; clone size: once; CDR3 DNA: TGTGCCAGTAGTACCCGGACATCCCTACAGGGGCAGTACTTC; CDR3 protein: CASSTRTSLQGQYF
V gene: TRBV7-8; D gene: .; J gene: TRBJ1-5; clone size: .; CDR3 DNA: TGTGCCAGCAGCTTGGGGCAGGCCTATAGCAATCAGCCCCAGCATTTT; CDR3 protein: CASSLGQAYSNQPQHF
V gene: TRBV11-2; D gene: .; J gene: TRBJ2-1; clone size: many; CDR3 DNA: TGTGCCAGCAGCGCACTCGTCGGTAGTGAGCAGTTCTTC; CDR3 protein: CASSALVGSEQFF
V gene: TRBV9; D gene: TRBD1; J gene: TRBJ1-5; clone size: .; CDR3 DNA: TGTGCCAGCAGCGCCACTGGGGACAGATATCAGCCCCAGCATTTT; CDR3 protein: CASSATGDRYQPQHF
V gene: TRBV19; D gene: .; J gene: TRBJ1-1; clone size: .; CDR3 DNA: TGTGCCAGTAGTACCACGTGGAACACTGAAGCTTTCTTT; CDR3 protein: CASSTTWNTEAFF
V gene: TRBV6-4; D gene: .; J gene: TRBJ2-2; clone size: .; CDR3 DNA: TGTGCCAGCAGTGACTCCCCCTCCAGGGTCGGGGAGCTGTTTTTT; CDR3 protein: CASSDSPSRVGELFF
V gene: TRBV27; D gene: .; J gene: TRBJ2-4; clone size: .; CDR3 DNA: TGTGCCAGCAGTCGACGCAACGAAGGGGCGCAAAACATTCAGTACTTC; CDR3 protein: CASSRRNEGAQNIQYF
V gene: TRBV2; D gene: TRBD1; J gene: TRBJ2-5; clone size: .; CDR3 DNA: TGTGCCAGCAGTGTTGGACAGGGAAAAGAGACCCAGTACTTC; CDR3 protein: CASSVGQGKETQYF
V gene: TRBV19; D gene: .; J gene: TRBJ2-7; clone size: .; CDR3 DNA: TGTGCCAGTAGTATCACTCCCTCCTACGAGCAGTACTTC; CDR3 protein: CASSITPSYEQYF
V gene: TRBV25-1; D gene: TRBD2; J gene: TRBJ2-7; clone size: .; CDR3 DNA: TGTGCCAGCCAACGGGGTGCGGGGGCCTACGAGCAGTACTTC; CDR3 protein: CASQRGAGAYEQYF
V gene: TRBV11-2; D gene: .; J gene: TRBJ2-7; clone size: .; CDR3 DNA: TGTGCCAGCAGCTTAGATCCAGGACCTTACGAGCAGTACTTC; CDR3 protein: CASSLDPGPYEQYF
V gene: TRBV4-2; D gene: .; J gene: TRBJ2-7; clone size: .; CDR3 DNA: TGTGCCAGCAGCCAAGGCCCAGGGACATACGAGCAGTACTTC; CDR3 protein: CASSQGPGTYEQYF
V gene: TRBV27; D gene: .; J gene: TRBJ2-2; clone size: .; CDR3 DNA: TGTGCCAGCAGAGGGATATTTGGCGCCGGGGAGCTGTTTTTT; CDR3 protein: CASRGIFGAGELFF
V gene: TRBV11-2; D gene: .; J gene: TRBJ2-7; clone size: few; CDR3 DNA: TGTGCCAGCAGCTTGGGGAGCTCCTACGAGCAGTACTTC; CDR3 protein: CASSLGSSYEQYF
V gene: TRBV28; D gene: .; J gene: TRBJ1-5; clone size: few; CDR3 DNA: TGTGCCAGCAGTTTAGTGCAGTCAGGGGGCAATCAGCCCCAGCATTTT; CDR3 protein: CASSLVQSGGNQPQHF
V gene: TRBV11-3; D gene: .; J gene: TRBJ1-5; clone size: .; CDR3 DNA: TGTGCCAGCAGCTTAGGAAGGGTAGGGCCATTCAATCAGCCCCAGCATTTT; CDR3 protein: CASSLGRVGPFNQPQHF
V gene: TRBV5-4; D gene: TRBD1; J gene: TRBJ1-2; clone size: once; CDR3 DNA: TGTGCCAGCAGCCCGGGACAGGTACCCGGATATGGCTACACCTTC; CDR3 protein: CASSPGQVPGYGYTF
V gene: TRBV29-1; D gene: .; J gene: TRBJ2-7; clone size: .; CDR3 DNA: TGCAGCGTGTACAGAGAGGAATCCTACGAGCAGTACTTC; CDR3 protein: CSVYREESYEQYF
V gene: TRBV5-1; D gene: TRBD1; J gene: TRBJ2-7; clone size: once; CDR3 DNA: TGCGCCAGCAGCTTGGAAGGGACAGGGATCTACGAGCAGTACTTC; CDR3 protein: CASSLEGTGIYEQYF
V gene: TRBV29-1; D gene: .; J gene: TRBJ2-2; clone size: .; CDR3 DNA: TGCAGCGGTACAGGGTTCACCGGGGAGCTGTTTTTT; CDR3 protein: CSGTGFTGELFF
V gene: TRBV7-9; D gene: .; J gene: TRBJ2-7; clone size: .; CDR3 DNA: TGTGCCAGCAGCAACTGGGCGCGAGGCTCCTACGAGCAGTACTTC; CDR3 protein: CASSNWARGSYEQYF
V gene: TRBV11-2; D gene: TRBD2; J gene: TRBJ2-2; clone size: few; CDR3 DNA: TGTGCCAGCAGCGTAGCTGCGGGAGGGACCGGGGAGCTGTTTTTT; CDR3 protein: CASSVAAGGTGELFF
V gene: TRBV27; D gene: TRBD2; J gene: TRBJ2-7; clone size: .; CDR3 DNA: TGTGCCAGCAGTTTATTTGCGGGAGGTTACGAGCAGTACTTC; CDR3 protein: CASSLFAGGYEQYF
V gene: TRBV6-5; D gene: .; J gene: TRBJ2-3; clone size: .; CDR3 DNA: TGTGCCAGCAGTAGGCCGGGACTCAGCACAGATACGCAGTATTTT; CDR3 protein: CASSRPGLSTDTQYF
V gene: TRBV7-9; D gene: .; J gene: TRBJ1-2; clone size: .; CDR3 DNA: TGCGCCAGCAGCTTAGCAGCCTCTAGCTATGGCTACACCTTC; CDR3 protein: CASSLAASSYGYTF
V gene: TRBV11-2; D gene: .; J gene: TRBJ1-5; clone size: .; CDR3 DNA: TGTGCCAGCAGCTTAGTCTTGGGGGGGAATAACCAGCCCCAGCATTTT; CDR3 protein: CASSLVLGGNNQPQHF
V gene: TRBV6-5; D gene: .; J gene: TRBJ2-1; clone size: .; CDR3 DNA: TGTGCCAGCAGTGAATCCCGACCGGGTGAGCAGTTCTTC; CDR3 protein: CASSESRPGEQFF
V gene: TRBV18; D gene: TRBD2; J gene: TRBJ2-7; clone size: .; CDR3 DNA: TGTGCCAGCTCACCCGGGACTACCTACGAGCAGTACTTC; CDR3 protein: CASSPGTTYEQYF
V gene: TRBV4-2; D gene: TRBD1; J gene: TRBJ1-2; clone size: .; CDR3 DNA: TGTGCCAGCAGCCACGGACAGGGTTATGGCTACACCTTC; CDR3 protein: CASSHGQGYGYTF
V gene: TRBV11-3; D gene: TRBD1; J gene: TRBJ2-2; clone size: .; CDR3 DNA: TGTGCCAGCAGCCAAGCAGGGGGGAACACCGGGGAGCTGTTTTTT; CDR3 protein: CASSQAGGNTGELFF
V gene: TRBV7-6; D gene: .; J gene: TRBJ2-7; clone size: .; CDR3 DNA: TGTGCCAGCAGCTCGGGGCGGGGGCAGGACTTC; CDR3 protein: CASSSGRGQDF
V gene: TRBV7-3; D gene: .; J gene: TRBJ2-2; clone size: .; CDR3 DNA: TGTGCCAGCAGAGAGACGGGTCGGGGGGCCACCGGGGAGCTGTTTTTT; CDR3 protein: CASRETGRGATGELFF
V gene: TRBV7-2; D gene: .; J gene: TRBJ1-3; clone size: .; CDR3 DNA: TGTGCCAGCAGCTTATCAGGGGCTACTGGAAACACCATATATTTT; CDR3 protein: CASSLSGATGNTIYF
V gene: TRBV7-6; D gene: TRBD2; J gene: TRBJ2-2; clone size: few; CDR3 DNA: TGTGCCAGCAGCTTAGCTAGCGGGCCGAACACCGGGGAGCTGTTTTTT; CDR3 protein: CASSLASGPNTGELFF
V gene: TRBV7-3; D gene: .; J gene: TRBJ2-5; clone size: .; CDR3 DNA: TGTGCCAGCAGCTCCCAAGGCGGGATCGAGACCCAGTACTTC; CDR3 protein: CASSSQGGIETQYF
V gene: TRBV4-3; D gene: TRBD2; J gene: TRBJ2-3; clone size: .; CDR3 DNA: TGCGCCAGCAGCCAGGGACTAGCGGCGACGCAGTATTTT; CDR3 protein: CASSQGLAATQYF
V gene: TRBV4-2; D gene: .; J gene: TRBJ2-2; clone size: .; CDR3 DNA: TGTGCCAGCAGCCAAGATCCCGGGGAGCTGTTTTTT; CDR3 protein: CASSQDPGELFF
V gene: TRBV5-1; D gene: .; J gene: TRBJ1-1; clone size: .; CDR3 DNA: TGCGCCAGCAGCTTGGGGTCGGCAGCTGAAGCTTTCTTT; CDR3 protein: CASSLGSAAEAFF
V gene: TRBV11-3; D gene: TRBD1; J gene: TRBJ1-2; clone size: .; CDR3 DNA: TGTGCCAGCAGCTTGGCCGGGGACAGCAATGGCTACACCTTC; CDR3 protein: CASSLAGDSNGYTF
V gene: TRBV9; D gene: .; J gene: TRBJ2-2; clone size: .; CDR3 DNA: TGTGCCAGCAGCATCGGGACTCTGGGGGTCGGGGAGCTGTTTTTT; CDR3 protein: CASSIGTLGVGELFF
V gene: TRBV7-9; D gene: TRBD1; J gene: TRBJ2-7; clone size: .; CDR3 DNA: TGTGCCAGCAGCCCAGACCGGGACAGGTGGTCCTACGAGCAGTACTTC; CDR3 protein: CASSPDRDRWSYEQYF
V gene: TRBV5-6; D gene: TRBD2; J gene: TRBJ2-7; clone size: .; CDR3 DNA: TGTGCCAGCAGCTTGGTGGGCGCGGGAGAACCCTACGAGCAGTACTTC; CDR3 protein: CASSLVGAGEPYEQYF
V gene: TRBV29-1; D gene: .; J gene: TRBJ2-1; clone size: .; CDR3 DNA: TGCAGCGTTAGAGGGACAGGCGGGGGTGAGCAGTTCTTC; CDR3 protein: CSVRGTGGGEQFF